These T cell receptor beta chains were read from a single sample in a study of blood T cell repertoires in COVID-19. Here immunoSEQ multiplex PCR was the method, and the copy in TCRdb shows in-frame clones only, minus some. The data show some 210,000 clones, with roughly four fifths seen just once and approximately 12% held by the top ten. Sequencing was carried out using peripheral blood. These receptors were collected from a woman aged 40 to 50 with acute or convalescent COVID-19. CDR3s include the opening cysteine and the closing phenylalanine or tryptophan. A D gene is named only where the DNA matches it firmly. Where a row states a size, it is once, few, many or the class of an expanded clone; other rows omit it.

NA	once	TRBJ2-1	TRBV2	TGTGCCAGCAGTGAAGGAGAGGGGGTAAGCGATGAGCAGTTCTTC	CASSEGEGVSDEQFF
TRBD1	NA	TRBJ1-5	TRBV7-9	TGTGCCAGCAGCCACACGGACAGGGGGATGGAGCCCCAGCATTTT	CASSHTDRGMEPQHF
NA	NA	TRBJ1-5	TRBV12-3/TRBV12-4	TGTGCCAGCAGGAACGCAGGGAATCAGCCCCAGCATTTT	CASRNAGNQPQHF
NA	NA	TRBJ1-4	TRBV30	TGTGCCTGGAGGAGTACAGGTGAAAAACTGTTTTTT	CAWRSTGEKLFF
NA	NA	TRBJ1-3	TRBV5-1	TGCGCCAGCAGCTTGGATGGACAACTATCTGGAAACACCATATATTTT	CASSLDGQLSGNTIYF
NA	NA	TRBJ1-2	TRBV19	TGTGCCAGTAGTCCCCTTAAGGAGGGGTTCTATGGCTACACCTTC	CASSPLKEGFYGYTF
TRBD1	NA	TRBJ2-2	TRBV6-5	TGTGCCAGCAGAGACTGGGACAGGCGTGAGGAGCTGTTTTTT	CASRDWDRREELFF
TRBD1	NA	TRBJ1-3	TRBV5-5	TGTGCCAGCAGCTTATGGGACAGGGGTAACTCTGGAAACACCATATATTTT	CASSLWDRGNSGNTIYF
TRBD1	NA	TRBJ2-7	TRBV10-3	TGTGCCATCAGTGGGACAGGGTACGACGAGCAGTACTTC	CAISGTGYDEQYF
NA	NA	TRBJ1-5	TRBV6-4	TGTGCCAGCAGTGACGGCAGTAATCAGCCCCAGCATTTT	CASSDGSNQPQHF
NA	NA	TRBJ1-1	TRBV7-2	TGTGCCAGCAGGTCTCACGGGACACTACTATTGAACACTGAAGCTTTCTTT	CASRSHGTLLLNTEAFF
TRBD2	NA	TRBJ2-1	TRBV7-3	TGTGCCAGCAGCTTAAAAGCGGGACTAGCGGGGAATGAGCAGTTCTTC	CASSLKAGLAGNEQFF
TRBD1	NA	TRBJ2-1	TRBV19	TGTGCCAGTAGTCCCAGCGAAAAGGGGGCGAATGAGCAGTTCTTC	CASSPSEKGANEQFF
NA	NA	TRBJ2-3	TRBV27	TGTGCCAGCAGTGTGAGGGGCACAGATACGCAGTATTTT	CASSVRGTDTQYF
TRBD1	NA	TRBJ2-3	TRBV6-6	TGTGCCAGCAGTTACCCCTTTGGACAGGGAGGAGATACGCAGTATTTT	CASSYPFGQGGDTQYF
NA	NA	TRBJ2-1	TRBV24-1	TGTGCCACCAGTGATTTAACCATGACAGGAAACAATGAGCAGTTCTTC	CATSDLTMTGNNEQFF
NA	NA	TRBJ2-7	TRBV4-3	TGCGCCAGCAGCCAAGAGTTCGGTGCAGCGGTCGGAGGGGTATACGAGCAGTACTTC	CASSQEFGAAVGGVYEQYF
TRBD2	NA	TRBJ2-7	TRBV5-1	TGCGCCAGCAGCAAGGGGACTAGCGGGGAATACGAGCAGTACTTC	CASSKGTSGEYEQYF
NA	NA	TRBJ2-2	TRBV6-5	TGTGCCAGCAGTACAACATCCGGGGAGCTGTTTTTT	CASSTTSGELFF
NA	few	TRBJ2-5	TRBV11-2	TGTGCCAGCAGTTCCTTAGAGAGGATGGGGCTCCAAGAGACCCAGTACTTC	CASSSLERMGLQETQYF
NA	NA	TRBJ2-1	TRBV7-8	TGTGCCAGCAGCGCCCAACAGGGTTACAATGAGCAGTTCTTC	CASSAQQGYNEQFF
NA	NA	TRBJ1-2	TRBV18	TGTGCCAGCTCAACGACAGAAATTAACTATGGCTACACCTTC	CASSTTEINYGYTF
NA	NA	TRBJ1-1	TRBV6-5	TGTGCCGTCCGGAGGAGCGGGAACACTGAAGCTTTCTTT	CAVRRSGNTEAFF
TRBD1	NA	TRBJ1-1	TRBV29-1	TGCAGCGCCAACAGGGGAGGCACTGAAGCTTTCTTT	CSANRGGTEAFF
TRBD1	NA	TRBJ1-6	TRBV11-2	TGTGCCAGCAGCTTAGTGACAGGGCTGTATTCACCCCTCCACTTT	CASSLVTGLYSPLHF
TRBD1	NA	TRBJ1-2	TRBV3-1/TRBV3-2	TGTGCCAGCAGCCGACAGGGCGGCTACACCTTC	CASSRQGGYTF
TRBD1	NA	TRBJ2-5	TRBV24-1	TGTGCCACCAGGGCCGGGACAGGGCGGGAGACCCAGTACTTC	CATRAGTGRETQYF
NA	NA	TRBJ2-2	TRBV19	TGTGCCAGTCTGACAGGGAGGACCGGGGAGCTGTTTTTT	CASLTGRTGELFF
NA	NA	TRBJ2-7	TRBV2	TGTGCCAGCAGGGACAACTCCTACGAGCAGTACTTC	CASRDNSYEQYF
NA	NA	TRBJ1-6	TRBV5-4	TGTGCCAGCAGCCTGGGCACAGGGTATAATTCACCCCTCCACTTT	CASSLGTGYNSPLHF
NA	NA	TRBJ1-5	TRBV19	TGTGCCAGTAGTATCAGTGGGGGCGATCAGCCCCAGCATTTT	CASSISGGDQPQHF
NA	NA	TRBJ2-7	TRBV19	TGTGCCAGTAGTATAGATCATACTAGCAACTACGAGCAGTACTTC	CASSIDHTSNYEQYF
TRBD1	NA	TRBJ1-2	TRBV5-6	TGTGCCAGCAGCTCGAAACTAACAGGGGGCTGGGACTATGGCTACACCTTC	CASSSKLTGGWDYGYTF
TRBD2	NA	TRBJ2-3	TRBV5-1	TGCGCCAGCAGCTTGGAGGGAGGGAGGGGACGTACGCAGTATTTT	CASSLEGGRGRTQYF
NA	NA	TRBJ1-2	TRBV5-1	TGCGCCAGCAGCACGGACGGGGACTATGGCTACACCTTC	CASSTDGDYGYTF
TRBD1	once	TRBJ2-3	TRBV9	TGTGCCAGCAGCAGACAGGGTCGAACGACAGATACGCAGTATTTT	CASSRQGRTTDTQYF
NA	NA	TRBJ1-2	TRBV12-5	TGTGCTAGTGTCCCGGAGCCTCCCCGACTCCTTTACTTC	CASVPEPPRLLYF
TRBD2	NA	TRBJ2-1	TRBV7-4	TGTGCCAGCAGTGCCGGGACTAGCGGGACCCCCTACAATGAGCAGTTCTTC	CASSAGTSGTPYNEQFF
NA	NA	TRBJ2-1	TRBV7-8	TGTGCCAGCAGCATCTCGGGAGACAATGAGCAGTTCTTC	CASSISGDNEQFF
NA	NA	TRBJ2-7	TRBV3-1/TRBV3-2	TGTGCCAGCAGTAAAGGGGAATCCCTTGCCTACGAGCAGTACTTC	CASSKGESLAYEQYF
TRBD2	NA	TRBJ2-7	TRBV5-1	TGCGCCAGCAGCTTGTTGGGAGGGAACGAGCAGTACTTC	CASSLLGGNEQYF
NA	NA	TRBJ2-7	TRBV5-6	TGTGCCAGCAGCTCGGCCTACGAGCAGTACTTC	CASSSAYEQYF
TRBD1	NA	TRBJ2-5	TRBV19	TGTGCCAGTAGTAAAAGACAGGGACAAGAGACCCAGTACTTC	CASSKRQGQETQYF